The 13 T cell receptor beta chains below all came from one sample that was sequenced in a study of OX40 agonist ivuxolimab in advanced cancers. Data came from immunoSEQ multiplex PCR; TCRdb stores just in-frame clones and leaves some out. The sample gives around 40,000 clones, approximately 90% of which show up once; under 15% is in the top ten. Here the sequenced sample was CD4+ or CD8+ T cells sorted from blood, taken in a trial of the OX40 agonist ivuxolimab. The receptors shown here come from an adult with an advanced solid tumor such as melanoma, head and neck, liver or kidney cancer.

The table lists this clone with a few counts. This chain joins TRBV7-2 and TRBJ2-7; the D is unclear. The CDR3 runs 15 residues. Germline V gives CDR1 SGHTA, CDR2 FQGNSA. The V end lost 5 bases, the J end lost 1 base, and 15 bases lay between the germline ends. DNA for the CDR3: TGTGCCAGCAGCCAAGAAAAACACACGTCCTACGAGCAGTACTTC. Translation gives CASSQEKHTSYEQYF.

This sequence joins TRBV7-9 and TRBJ2-7; 7 bases align to TRBD2. Losses at the gene ends were 5 bases for V and 7 bases for J; bases not matched to a gene: 14. This CDR3 comprises 15 residues. CDR1 is SEHNR, CDR2 FQNEAQ, per germline (reference sequence). The CDR3: CASSLVGGGLEEQYF. In nucleotides, the CDR3 is TGTGCCAGCAGCCTAGTAGGCGGGGGACTGGAAGAGCAGTACTTC.

The chain is built from TRBV7-4 and TRBJ2-6; TRBD1 matches 7 bases. The CDR3 extends over 18 amino acids. Trimming at V came to 3 bases and at J to 1 base, leaving 9 bases not matched to a gene. Germline V gene data show CDR1 as SGHVT and CDR2 as SQSDAQ. DNA for the CDR3: TGTGCCAGCAGCTTGGTGGGACAGCCCTCGTCTGGGGCCAACGTCCTGACTTTC. It codes for CASSLVGQPSSGANVLTF.

The gene calls are TRBV5-5 and TRBJ1-5; D may be TRBD1 (5 bases). Germline V gives CDR1 SGHKS, CDR2 YYEKEE (reference sequence). Trimming removed 0 bases from V and 0 bases from J, with 19 bases in between. The CDR3 contains 19 residues. The CDR3 DNA reads TGTGCCAGCAGCTTGGAAGGACACATCGTTGATTATAGCAATCAGCCCCAGCATTTT. This encodes CASSLEGHIVDYSNQPQHF.

The rearrangement joins TRBV7-9 to TRBJ2-1; D not certain. This CDR3 has 19 amino acids. With 5 bases removed from V and 3 bases from J, the gap between germline ends came to 26 bases. Germline assignment: CDR1 SEHNR and CDR2 FQNEAQ (reference sequence). As DNA, the CDR3 is TGTGCCAGCAGCGTAGGGAAGCTAACGGAAGCCTCGTTCTACAATGAGCAGTTCTTC. Its protein product is CASSVGKLTEASFYNEQFF.

The gene calls are TRBV6-6 and TRBJ1-2; D might be TRBD1 (5 bases). Germline V gene sequence: CDR1 MNHNY, CDR2 SVGAGI (reference sequence). There are 14 residues in the CDR3. V lost 2 bases and J lost 4, with 11 bases in between. CDR3 nucleotide sequence: TGTGCCAGCAGTTACGGAGGGGCTGGCTATGGCTACACCTTC. This sequence encodes CASSYGGAGYGYTF.

This chain joins TRBV10-1 and TRBJ2-1; D might be TRBD1 (6 bases). Trimming took 3 bases from V and 7 from J, leaving 19 bases between them. There are 16 residues in the CDR3. Germline lookup yields CDR1 WNHNN and CDR2 SYGVQD (reference sequence). In nucleotides, the CDR3 is TGCGCCAGCAGTGAACGGCCGGTCAGGGGTAATAATGAGCAGTTCTTC. Amino acid sequence: CASSERPVRGNNEQFF.

This chain links TRBV5-6 with TRBJ2-7, with a tentative D call TRBD2 (7 bases). The CDR3 loop spans 16 amino acids. Germline V gene lookup returns CDR1 SGHDT and CDR2 YYEEEE. V was pared by 0 bases and J by 5 bases, with 18 bases between. The CDR3, as DNA: TGTGCCAGCAGCTTGGGGGGGGGCCTCACCGAGGACGAGCAGTACTTC. Translated: CASSLGGGLTEDEQYF.

The rearrangement joins TRBV13 to TRBJ1-5; D gene ambiguous. The CDR3 totals 16 residues. Germline loops: CDR1 PRHDT, CDR2 FYEKMQ (reference sequence). V was shortened by 5 bases and J by 8 bases, with 22 bases between the two germline ends. DNA of the CDR3: TGTGCCAGCAGCCCAGGTGGGATAAATCCCTTAGAGCCCCAGCATTTT. This codes for CASSPGGINPLEPQHF.

The chain couples TRBV5-4 to TRBJ1-1; 8 bases are a match to TRBD1. Germline assignment: CDR1 SGHNT and CDR2 YYREEE (reference sequence). Trimming took 4 bases from V and 4 from J; bases not matched to a gene: 0. The CDR3 is 12 amino acids. Here the CDR3 DNA reads TGTGCCAGCAGCACAGGGGGCACTGAAGCTTTCTTT. Its translation: CASSTGGTEAFF.

This chain uses TRBV20-1 with TRBJ2-7, with 7 positions matching TRBD1. Germline V gene sequence: CDR1 DFQATT, CDR2 SNEGSKA (reference sequence). The length of the CDR3 is 11 residues. The V gene end was trimmed by 6 bases and the J gene end by 4 bases; junction bases not matched to a gene: 3. CDR3: CSANRGYEQYF. The CDR3 DNA reads TGCAGTGCCAACAGGGGTTACGAGCAGTACTTC.

CDR3 bases: TGTGCCAGTAGTATATACGGCGGGGGTTACGAGCAGTACTTC. As protein: CASSIYGGGYEQYF. J is TRBJ2-7 and V is TRBV19, with TRBD2 matching over 7 bases. The length of the CDR3 is 14 residues. CDR1 is LNHDA and CDR2 is SQIVND in the germline V gene (reference sequence). The junction had 5 bases not matched to a gene; V was cut back by 2 bases and J by 4 bases.

Here the CDR3 reads CASSATAVGYEQYF. CDR3 DNA sequence: TGTGCCAGCAGTGCGACGGCGGTCGGGTACGAGCAGTACTTC. The V and J genes are TRBV6-5 and TRBJ2-7; no definite D call. Trimming cost V 5 bases and J 4 bases, with 15 bases left between them. CDR3 length equals 14 residues. CDR1 is MNHEY, CDR2 SVGAGI, per germline.